Below, 7 T cell receptor beta chains from the same sample are listed, as sequenced in a study of cytomegalovirus exposure and HLA in healthy donors. Use of 60 Vbeta and 13 Jbeta primers characterized the PCR. Profiled with immunoSEQ multiplex PCR; TCRdb holds only in-frame clones, not every one. The profile shows 100,000 to 150,000 clones, 55% to 75% of them singletons. The sample consisted of PBMCs. These receptors all come from a middle-aged man in good health and CMV-seropositive.

In this sample, this clone turned up a few times. As DNA, the CDR3 is TGTGCCAGCAGCTATCAGGGGGCTGAAAACATTCAGTACTTC. Translated: CASSYQGAENIQYF. The chain combines TRBV11-2 with TRBJ2-4; 8 bases line up with TRBD1. Germline values: CDR1 SGHAT, CDR2 FQNNGV. The CDR3 spans 14 residues. With V trimmed by 4 bases and J by 5 bases, 4 bases remained unmatched.

This sequence joins TRBV14 and TRBJ2-1, with TRBD2 matching 13 bases. Per the germline V gene, CDR1 is SGHDN and CDR2 is FVKESK. J gave up 2 bases and V 4 bases, and 5 bases lay outside the gene matches. The CDR3 loop spans 17 amino acids. CDR3 protein: CASSRGLAGAPYNEQFF. DNA of the CDR3: TGTGCCAGCAGCCGAGGACTAGCGGGAGCCCCCTACAATGAGCAGTTCTTC.

The rearrangement uses TRBV19 and TRBJ1-2; tentatively, D is TRBD1 (6 bases). Trimming took off 1 base at V and 8 bases at J, with 17 bases between the two ends. In germline, CDR1 is LNHDA, CDR2 SQIVND (reference sequence). The CDR3 has 15 amino acids. The CDR3 spells CASSIVLTGSFGYTF. For the CDR3, the DNA is TGTGCCAGTAGTATAGTCCTAACAGGGAGTTTCGGCTACACCTTC.

The chain uses TRBV2 and TRBJ2-7; D may be TRBD2 (7 bases). V lost 8 bases to trimming and J lost 2 bases, with 10 bases between them. Germline V gives CDR1 SNHLY, CDR2 FYNNEI. This CDR3 is 12 amino acids long. The CDR3 protein is CASGGGTYEQYF. The CDR3 DNA follows: TGTGCCAGCGGGGGGGGCACCTACGAGCAGTACTTC.

The chain has TRBV12-5 and TRBJ1-1; 7 bases match TRBD1. This CDR3 has 14 amino acids. The trim removed 5 bases at V and 4 bases at J, leaving 7 bases unmatched. Germline CDR1 and CDR2: LGHNT and FRNRAP. In nucleotides, the CDR3 is TGTGCTAGTGGTCAAACTGCAGGGGGCACTGAAGCTTTCTTT. Amino acids: CASGQTAGGTEAFF.

This chain uses TRBV6-6 with TRBJ1-2; 8 bases align to TRBD1. This CDR3 is 12 amino acids long. Germline assignment: CDR1 MNHNY and CDR2 SVGAGI (reference sequence). With V trimmed by 11 bases and J by 2 bases, 4 bases remained unmatched. The CDR3 reads CAARDRNYGYTF. As DNA, the CDR3 is TGTGCCGCCCGGGACAGGAACTATGGCTACACCTTC.

The rearrangement joins TRBV6-4 to TRBJ2-2, with a weak D call TRBD2 (6 bases). This CDR3 spans 13 amino acids. V was trimmed by 6 bases and J by 6 bases, leaving 11 bases between them. Germline values: CDR1 MRHNA, CDR2 SNTAGT. CDR3 DNA sequence: TGTGCCAGCAGCGGGGGTCGGTCCGGGGAGCTGTTTTTT. Its translation: CASSGGRSGELFF.